The clone carrying this T cell receptor beta chain was counted between two and nine times. TCRdb reprocessed the 5' RACE reads via MiXCR and lists one record per CDR3 protein. Found here are a few hundred thousand distinct CDR3 sequences, over 15% of them singletons; the top ten hold roughly 8%. This specimen belongs to a study of CD8 T cells in ankylosing spondylitis. The source material was blood, either unsorted or a sorted T cell fraction (not recorded which). The sequence was obtained from a male donor with ankylosing spondylitis or in good health (not recorded which).

CDR3: CASTGTVENTGELFF. The CDR3 bases are TGTGCCAGCACTGGGACAGTAGAGAACACCGGGGAGCTGTTTTTT. This chain links TRBV12-3 or TRBV12-4 with TRBJ2-2; the match to TRBD1 covers 7 bases. This CDR3 contains 15 residues. With V trimmed by 7 bases and J by 1 base, 6 bases remained unmatched.